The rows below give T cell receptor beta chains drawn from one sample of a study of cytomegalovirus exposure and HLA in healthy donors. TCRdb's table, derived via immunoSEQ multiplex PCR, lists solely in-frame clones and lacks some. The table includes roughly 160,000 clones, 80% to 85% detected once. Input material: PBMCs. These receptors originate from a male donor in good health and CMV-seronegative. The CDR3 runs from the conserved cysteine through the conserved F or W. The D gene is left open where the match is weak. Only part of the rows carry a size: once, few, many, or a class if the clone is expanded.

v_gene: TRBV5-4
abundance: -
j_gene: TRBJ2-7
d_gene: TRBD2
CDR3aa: CASSSGLAGFTYEQYF
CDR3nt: TGTGCCAGCAGTTCTGGACTAGCGGGGTTTACCTACGAGCAGTACTTC

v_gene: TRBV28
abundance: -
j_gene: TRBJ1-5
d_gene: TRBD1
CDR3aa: CASSFPGQSNQPQHF
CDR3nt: TGTGCCAGCAGTTTCCCGGGACAGTCCAATCAGCCCCAGCATTTT

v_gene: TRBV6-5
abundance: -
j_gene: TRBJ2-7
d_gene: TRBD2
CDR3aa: CASSYSGIPGGEQYF
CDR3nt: TGTGCCAGCAGTTACTCGGGGATCCCGGGGGGCGAGCAGTACTTC

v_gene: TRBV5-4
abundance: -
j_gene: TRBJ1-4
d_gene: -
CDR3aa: CASSSDGRTNEKLFF
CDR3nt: TGTGCCAGCAGCTCCGATGGCAGGACTAATGAAAAACTGTTTTTT

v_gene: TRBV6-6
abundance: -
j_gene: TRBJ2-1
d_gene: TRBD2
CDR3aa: CASTSSLAGGYNEQFF
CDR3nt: TGTGCCAGCACCTCTTCCCTAGCGGGGGGATACAATGAGCAGTTCTTC

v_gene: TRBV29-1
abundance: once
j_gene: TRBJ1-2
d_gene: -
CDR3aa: CSVDEGVYGYTF
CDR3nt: TGCAGCGTTGACGAGGGAGTCTATGGCTACACCTTC

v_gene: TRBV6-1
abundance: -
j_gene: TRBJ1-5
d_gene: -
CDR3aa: CASRLHAGANQPQHF
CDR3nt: TGTGCCAGCAGACTACATGCGGGGGCCAATCAGCCCCAGCATTTT

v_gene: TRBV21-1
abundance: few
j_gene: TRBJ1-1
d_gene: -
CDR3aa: CASSKHRTAQKAAEAFF
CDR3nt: TGTGCCAGCAGCAAACATCGCACGGCGCAGAAGGCGGCTGAAGCTTTCTTT

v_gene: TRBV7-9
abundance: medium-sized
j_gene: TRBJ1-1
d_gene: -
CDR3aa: CASSSFDRNTEAFF
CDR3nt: TGTGCCAGCAGCTCCTTTGACAGGAACACTGAAGCTTTCTTT

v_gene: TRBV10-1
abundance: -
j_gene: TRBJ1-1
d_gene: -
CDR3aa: CASSGRQTVTEAFF
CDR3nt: TGCGCCAGCAGTGGGCGACAGACCGTAACTGAAGCTTTCTTT

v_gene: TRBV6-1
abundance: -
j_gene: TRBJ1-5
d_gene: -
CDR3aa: CASSEGQVVNQPQHF
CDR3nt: TGTGCCAGCAGTGAAGGACAGGTAGTCAATCAGCCCCAGCATTTT

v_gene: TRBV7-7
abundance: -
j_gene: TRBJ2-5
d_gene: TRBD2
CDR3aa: CASSLGFSGGSQETQYF
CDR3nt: TGTGCTAGCAGCTTAGGGTTCAGCGGGGGGTCACAAGAGACCCAGTACTTC

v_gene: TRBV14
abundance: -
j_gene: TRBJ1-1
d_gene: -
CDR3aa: CASSQHPVEYTEAFF
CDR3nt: TGTGCCAGCAGCCAACACCCCGTGGAGTACACTGAAGCTTTCTTT

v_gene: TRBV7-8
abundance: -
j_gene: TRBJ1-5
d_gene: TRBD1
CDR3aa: CASSPGTGHQPQHF
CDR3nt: TGTGCCAGCAGCCCCGGGACAGGCCATCAGCCCCAGCATTTT

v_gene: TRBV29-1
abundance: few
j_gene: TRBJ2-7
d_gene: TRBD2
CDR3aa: CSVIAGFGEQYF
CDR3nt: TGCAGCGTTATAGCGGGGTTTGGCGAGCAGTACTTC

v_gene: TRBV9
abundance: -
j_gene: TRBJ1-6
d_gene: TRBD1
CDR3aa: CASSVGDRDYNSPLHF
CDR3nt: TGTGCCAGCAGCGTGGGGGACAGGGATTATAATTCACCCCTCCACTTT

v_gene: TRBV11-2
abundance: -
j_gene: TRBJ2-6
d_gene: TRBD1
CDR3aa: CASSPPGGPSGANVLTF
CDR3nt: TGTGCCAGCAGCCCCCCAGGGGGCCCTTCTGGGGCCAACGTCCTGACTTTC

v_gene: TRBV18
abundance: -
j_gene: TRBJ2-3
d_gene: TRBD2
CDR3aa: CASSRLADTDTQYF
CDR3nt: TGTGCCAGCTCAAGACTAGCGGACACAGATACGCAGTATTTT